The present T cell receptor (delta chain) was sequenced within a study of gamma-delta T cells after stem cell transplantation (dated by TCRdb to about 2016). Per the germline V gene, GEAIGNYY is the CDR1 and EKD is the CDR2. From the cysteine through the phenylalanine, the CDR3 covers 22 amino acids. The retained sequence is limited to the CDR3, 66 bases, with the frame set at the first base. At the junction V is shortened by 1 base and J by 12 bases; bases outside the gene matches: 24. The library came from RT-PCR. Sequencing took place on an Illumina MiSeq. Clone calls in TCRdb were regenerated from the public reads with CATT, after which identical DNA sequences shared one row. This sample is represented by about 1,100 delta-chain clones; about 18% of them were singletons. Around 43% of the sample is held by the ten biggest clonotypes. This clone was recorded a few times. What this receptor recognizes is not known. A far larger clone is one nucleotide away, so this likely arose from a read error. The same CDR3 arises from other DNA sequences in this sample as well.

The V and J genes are TRDV2 and TRDJ3; 12 of the junction bases match TRDD3. This receptor was taken from a human donor. It is not recorded whose cells these are; they may come from a transplant donor. What was sequenced was gamma-delta T cells. The CDR3 reads as follows: CACDTVLLGDTEGEGVDRQMFF. The nucleotide sequence is given as TGTGCCTGTGACACTGTCCTACTGGGGGATACTGAGGGCGAGGGTGTGGACCGACAGATGTTTTTC.